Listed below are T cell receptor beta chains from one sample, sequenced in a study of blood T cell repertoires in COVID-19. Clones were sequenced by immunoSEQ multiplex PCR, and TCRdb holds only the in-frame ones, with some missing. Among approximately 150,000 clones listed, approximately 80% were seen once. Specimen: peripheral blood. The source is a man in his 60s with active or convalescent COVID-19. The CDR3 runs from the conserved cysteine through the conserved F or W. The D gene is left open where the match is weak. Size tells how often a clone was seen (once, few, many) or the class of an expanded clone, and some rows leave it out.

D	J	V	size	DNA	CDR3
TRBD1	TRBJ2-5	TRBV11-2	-	TGTGCCAGCAGCTCCTATCCGACAGGGAAATCGGAAGAGACCCAGTACTTC	CASSSYPTGKSEETQYF
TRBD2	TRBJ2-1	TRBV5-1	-	TGCGCCAGCAGGGACGGGACTAGTCAGATCAATGAGCAGTTCTTC	CASRDGTSQINEQFF
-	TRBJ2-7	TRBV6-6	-	TGTGCCAGCAGTTACCCGGACAGTCCCTACGAGCAGTACTTC	CASSYPDSPYEQYF
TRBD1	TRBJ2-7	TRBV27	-	TGTGCCAGCAGTCCCACGGGACAGGTTTACTCCTACGAGCAGTACTTC	CASSPTGQVYSYEQYF
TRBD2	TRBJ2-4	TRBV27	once	TGTGCCAGCAGTTTCGCGGGGGTAGCCAAAAACATTCAGTACTTC	CASSFAGVAKNIQYF
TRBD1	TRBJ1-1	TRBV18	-	TGTGCCAGCTCACCATCACGCAGGGGGCGAAGGGACACTGAAGCTTTCTTT	CASSPSRRGRRDTEAFF
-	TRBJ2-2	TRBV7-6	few	TGTGCCAGCAATAGGGGAGGGAACACCGGGGAGCTGTTTTTT	CASNRGGNTGELFF
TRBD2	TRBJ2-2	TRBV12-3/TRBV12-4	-	TGTGCCAGCAGACTAGCGGGATCTGAGTTGCTGTTTTTT	CASRLAGSELLFF
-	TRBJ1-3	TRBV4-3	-	TGCGCCAGCAGCCAACTGGCAATCTCTGGAAACACCATATATTTT	CASSQLAISGNTIYF
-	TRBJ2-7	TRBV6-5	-	TGTGCCAGCAGCGGGGTGAGCTCCTACGAGCAGTACTTC	CASSGVSSYEQYF
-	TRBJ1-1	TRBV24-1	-	TGTGCCACCAGTGACCCCAGGGACACTGAAGCTTTCTTT	CATSDPRDTEAFF
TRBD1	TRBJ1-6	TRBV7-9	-	TGTGCCAGCACCTCCCTGGGACAGGGAAATTCACCCCTCCACTTT	CASTSLGQGNSPLHF
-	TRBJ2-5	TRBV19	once	TGTGCCAGTAGTATAGACAGGGGCGAGACCCAGTACTTC	CASSIDRGETQYF
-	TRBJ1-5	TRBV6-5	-	TGTGCCAGCAGGCAGGCGGGTAGCAATCAGCCCCAGCATTTT	CASRQAGSNQPQHF
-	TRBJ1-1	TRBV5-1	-	TGCGCCAGCAGCTTGGTTGTTACGAGAAACACTGAAGCTTTCTTT	CASSLVVTRNTEAFF
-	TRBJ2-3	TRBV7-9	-	TGTGCCAGCAGCCCCCGACTCACAGATACGCAGTATTTT	CASSPRLTDTQYF
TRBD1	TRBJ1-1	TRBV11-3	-	TGTGCCAGCAGCGCGACAGGGGTGTGGGACACTGAAGCTTTCTTT	CASSATGVWDTEAFF
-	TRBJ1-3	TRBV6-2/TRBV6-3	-	TGTGCCAGCAGTTACTCAGCCAGGCGTTGGAACACCATATATTTT	CASSYSARRWNTIYF
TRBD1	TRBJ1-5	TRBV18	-	TGTGCCAGCTCACCTCGAGCAGGGGGCAGGAGCAATCAGCCCCAGCATTTT	CASSPRAGGRSNQPQHF
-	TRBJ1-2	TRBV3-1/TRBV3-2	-	TGTGCCAGCAGCCAAGGTACGCCTATGGGCTACACCTTC	CASSQGTPMGYTF
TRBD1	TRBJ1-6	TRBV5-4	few	TGTGCCAGCAGCCCGGCAGGGGGTAGCTCCTATAATTCACCCCTCCACTTT	CASSPAGGSSYNSPLHF